Given below is one T cell receptor beta chain in context. CDR1 and CDR2 from the germline V gene are SGHDT and YYEEEE. The CDR3 has 12 residues. Trimming shortened V by 4 bases and J by 12 bases, and 16 bases separated the two germline ends. The entry originates in a study of shared clonotypes between healthy human individuals. The assay used deep level. This table comes from immunoSEQ multiplex PCR, and its TCRdb copy is limited to in-frame clones, with some not included. Of roughly 2.5 million clones detected, just over 90% appear once; the ten largest clones hold 0.14%. V is TRBV5-6 and J is TRBJ1-2; D is uncertain. This sequence was found in a man aged 18 to 29 in good health. Sequences were obtained from naive CD4+ T cells sorted from blood. The subset: CD45RA+ positively selected. The CDR3 coding sequence is TGTGCCAGCAGCCCCGGATTCGGCAAGGACACCTTC. It encodes CASSPGFGKDTF.